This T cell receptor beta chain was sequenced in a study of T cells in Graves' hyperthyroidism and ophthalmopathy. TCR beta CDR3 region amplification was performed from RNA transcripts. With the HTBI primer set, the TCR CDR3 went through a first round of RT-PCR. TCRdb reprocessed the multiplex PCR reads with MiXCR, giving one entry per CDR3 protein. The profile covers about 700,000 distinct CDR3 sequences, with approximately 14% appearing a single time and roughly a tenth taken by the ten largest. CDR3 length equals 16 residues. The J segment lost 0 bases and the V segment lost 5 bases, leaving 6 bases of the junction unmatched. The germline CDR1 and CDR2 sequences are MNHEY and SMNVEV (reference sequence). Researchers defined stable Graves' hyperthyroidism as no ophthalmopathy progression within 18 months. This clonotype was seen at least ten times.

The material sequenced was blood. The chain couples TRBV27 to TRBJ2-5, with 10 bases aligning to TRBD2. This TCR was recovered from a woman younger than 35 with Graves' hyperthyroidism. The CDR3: CASSSGRDAYQETQYF. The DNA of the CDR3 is TGTGCCAGCAGTAGCGGGAGGGATGCGTACCAAGAGACCCAGTACTTC.